The 16 T cell receptor beta chains below were found in one sample sequenced in a study of blood T cell repertoires in COVID-19. TCRdb keeps only in-frame clones here, not all; method: immunoSEQ multiplex PCR. The sample has under 300,000 clones; around 85% are singletons. Sequenced input: peripheral blood. The receptors here all came from a man between 60 and 70 years old with acute or convalescent COVID-19.

The V call is TRBV24-1, the J call TRBJ2-1; 10 bases align to TRBD1. Per the germline V gene, CDR1 is KGHDR and CDR2 is SFDVKD. The CDR3 extends over 16 amino acids. The ends lost 0 bases at V and 6 bases at J; junction bases unmatched: 4. In DNA, the CDR3 is TGTGCCACCAGTGATTTGCGACAGGGGGCTATCAATGAGCAGTTCTTC. Its translation: CATSDLRQGAINEQFF.

This clone occurred once. The chain combines TRBV11-1 with TRBJ2-5; the match to TRBD1 covers 10 bases. This CDR3 is built from 15 residues. CDR1 and CDR2 (germline): SGHAT, FQDESV (reference sequence). V gave up 6 bases and J gave up 5 bases; unmatched junction bases: 9. CDR3 protein: CASRGDRGVWETQYF. CDR3 sequence (DNA): TGTGCCAGCAGGGGGGACAGGGGAGTTTGGGAGACCCAGTACTTC.

For the CDR3, the DNA is TGCGCCAGCAGCCAAGGGGGGGGATCAGTGGTGAATGAGCAGTTCTTC. This encodes CASSQGGGSVVNEQFF. The genes are TRBV5-1 and TRBJ2-1, with TRBD2 as a possible D gene (7 bases). CDR3 length: 16 residues. Germline V gives CDR1 SGHRS, CDR2 YFSETQ. The ends were cut back, 4 bases at V and 7 bases at J, with 21 bases in the middle.

The chain uses TRBV7-3 and TRBJ2-2, with D unclear. Deletions cut 5 bases from V and 0 bases from J, with 13 bases between. From germline, CDR1 is SGHTA and CDR2 FQGTGA. The CDR3 totals 16 residues. CDR3 DNA: TGTGCCAGCAGCCCCCTCGTGGCGGCGAACACCGGGGAGCTGTTTTTT. It encodes CASSPLVAANTGELFF.

In its sample, this clone was seen a few times. The V call is TRBV19, the J call TRBJ1-4; D ambiguous. The CDR3 consists of 15 residues. The germline CDR1 and CDR2 sequences are LNHDA and SQIVND (reference sequence). V was cut by 4 bases and J by 7 bases, with 16 bases left in between. CDR3 sequence reads: CASSKGALEGEKLFF. The CDR3 bases are TGTGCCAGTAGTAAAGGAGCCTTAGAGGGTGAAAAACTGTTTTTT.

The rearrangement uses TRBV29-1 and TRBJ2-3, with D hard to call. V gave up 2 bases and J gave up 6 bases, with 6 bases separating them. Germline-derived CDR1 and CDR2 are SQVTM and ANQGSEA. This CDR3 region has 11 residues. CDR3 bases: TGCAGCGTTGAAAAGAGGGATACGCAGTATTTT. It yields the protein CSVEKRDTQYF.

The rearrangement uses TRBV12-3 or TRBV12-4 and TRBJ2-7; D may be TRBD1 (6 bases). The ends were cut back, 6 bases at V and 6 bases at J, with 12 bases in the middle. The CDR3 has 12 amino acids. CDR3 protein: CASSLTGSEQYF. The CDR3, as DNA: TGTGCCAGCAGCCTGACAGGTTCCGAGCAGTACTTC.

The chain links TRBV5-1 to TRBJ2-2; tentatively, D is TRBD1 (5 bases). V lost 5 bases and J lost 0, with 11 bases in between. The CDR3 has 15 amino acids. CDR1 is SGHRS, CDR2 YFSETQ, per germline. The CDR3 DNA reads TGCGCCAGCAGAAGTAGCAGGGCGAACACCGGGGAGCTGTTTTTT. Amino acid sequence: CASRSSRANTGELFF.

The sample holds a few counts of this clone. The gene calls are TRBV27 and TRBJ2-5; D is perhaps TRBD1 (6 bases). Trimming took off 4 bases at V and 1 base at J, with 10 bases between the two ends. Germline V gene data show CDR1 as MNHEY and CDR2 as SMNVEV (reference sequence). This CDR3 contains 14 residues. The CDR3 spells CASSSGAIQETQYF. In DNA, the CDR3 is TGTGCCAGCAGTTCAGGGGCCATCCAAGAGACCCAGTACTTC.

This clone came up once. This chain uses TRBV6-5 with TRBJ2-2, with D maybe TRBD1 (6 bases). Germline assignment: CDR1 MNHEY and CDR2 SVGAGI. V lost 6 bases and J 4 bases, leaving 15 bases between the germline ends. The CDR3 covers 15 residues. CDR3 nucleotide sequence: TGTGCCAGCAGGGCCTCAACAGGGTCCACCGGGGAGCTGTTTTTT. As protein: CASRASTGSTGELFF.

The chain recombines TRBV6-5 with TRBJ2-5, with D possibly being TRBD1 (6 bases). Trimming took off 0 bases at V and 13 bases at J, with 12 bases between the two ends. This CDR3 contains 12 residues. Per the germline V gene, CDR1 is MNHEY and CDR2 is SVGAGI. DNA of the CDR3: TGTGCCAGCAGTTACTCGTCTGGACAGTCGTACTTC. Its protein is CASSYSSGQSYF.

V is TRBV20-1 and J is TRBJ1-1; possible D gene TRBD1, 6 bases. The CDR3 extends over 13 amino acids. Germline V gene data show CDR1 as DFQATT and CDR2 as SNEGSKA (reference sequence). Between the trimmed V and J ends, which lost 3 bases and 0 bases, there was a span of 8 bases. The CDR3 DNA follows: TGCAGTGCTAGTTGGGACATGAACACTGAAGCTTTCTTT. Its protein is CSASWDMNTEAFF.

This chain joins TRBV18 and TRBJ2-2, with 9 bases that match TRBD1. CDR1 is KGHSH, CDR2 LQKENI, per germline. The CDR3 is 16 residues long. V trimming: 6 bases; J trimming: 3 bases; junction bases outside the gene matches: 8. For the CDR3, the DNA is TGTGCCAGCTCCCTCAGACAGGGGGAGGACACCGGGGAGCTGTTTTTT. This translates into CASSLRQGEDTGELFF.

The V and J genes are TRBV6-1 and TRBJ2-7; 8 nucleotides line up with TRBD2. J lost 5 bases, V lost 0 bases, and 3 bases had no gene match. Germline CDR1 and CDR2: MNHNS and SASEGT. This CDR3 has 14 amino acids. The CDR3 DNA is TGTGCCAGCAGTGAAGCCGGACTAGCCCACGAGCAGTACTTC. Its protein product is CASSEAGLAHEQYF.

The chain employs TRBV20-1 and TRBJ2-7; tentative D call: TRBD2 (6 bases). Trimming took off 6 bases at V and 3 bases at J, with 21 bases between the two ends. The CDR3 is 15 residues long. Germline CDR1 is DFQATT and CDR2 is SNEGSKA (reference sequence). The CDR3 loop is CSASSRLDDHYEQYF. The CDR3 coding sequence is TGCAGTGCAAGTAGTAGACTAGACGACCACTACGAGCAGTACTTC.

The V gene is TRBV12-5, the J gene TRBJ2-7, with 7 bases fitting TRBD2. CDR3 length: 13 amino acids. Looked up from germline, CDR1 is LGHNT and CDR2 is FRNRAP. Trimming removed 7 bases from V and 5 bases from J; junction bases left unmatched: 8. The CDR3 DNA reads as TGTGCTAGTGCCCCGTTGGGAGGGGACGAGCAGTACTTC. Protein: CASAPLGGDEQYF.